This T cell receptor (beta chain) was captured in a study of human T cells and chemical hapten exposure. Study at large: Reading of the patch tests, which applied 0.01% DPC to the upper back, occurred at 6 days. Patients were mainly female, each with alopecia areata, totalis or universalis.

The CDR3 totals 13 residues. Germline V gene data show CDR1 as SGHAT and CDR2 as FQNNGV. V was pared by 4 bases and J by 4 bases, with 10 bases between. General observations from the study: TCRs above 1 in 1000 frequency stayed constant with DPC sensitization.

Stated time point: patch test 3, about 24 weeks after DPC sensitization. Treatment described: therapeutic diphenylcyclopropenone sensitization with weekly scalp DPC. This clonotype was counted many times. Antigen: not known. One entry per CDR3 protein, called by TCRdb with MiXCR from the RACE reads. The data contain about 82,000 distinct CDR3 sequences, 13% of them singletons. The source is a woman in her fifties or sixties with alopecia areata. Some clones in this sample may be carry-over from other donors' samples. The chain carries TRBV11-2 and TRBJ2-5, with D maybe TRBD2 (5 bases). The source material was whole blood, sampled in connection with sensitization to the hapten diphenylcyclopropenone (DPC). CDR3 sequence reads: CASSSDSSETQYF. DNA for the CDR3: TGTGCCAGCAGCTCGGACTCGTCAGAGACCCAGTACTTC.